This T cell receptor beta chain was sequenced in a study of blood T cell repertoires in COVID-19. Study in general: Specimens from acute and convalescent COVID-19 originated in the United States, Italy and Spain. From T cells, B-cell-depleted T cells, or PBMCs came the material, which was cDNA or gDNA.

V lost 2 bases and J lost 3, with 11 bases in between. Germline CDR1 and CDR2: MNHEY and SMNVEV (reference sequence). This CDR3 has 14 amino acids. In the source study's methods: How many nucleated cells were present was estimated from reference gene primer amplification. Profiling relied on immunoSEQ multiplex PCR, and the TCRdb table lists in-frame clones only, not all of them. V and J calls and clone size are those listed in that table; D and trimming were worked out from the DNA. In the table there are hundreds of thousands of clones, almost 85% of which are singletons. The receptor comes from a man aged 50 to 59 with active or convalescent COVID-19. The sequencing input was peripheral blood. The rearrangement links TRBV27 to TRBJ2-7; weak D call: TRBD2 (6 bases). The CDR3 loop is CASSLEVGGYEQYF. CDR3 coding DNA: TGTGCCAGCAGTTTAGAGGTGGGAGGCTACGAGCAGTACTTC.